These 18 T cell receptor beta chains were sequenced from one sample in a study of blood T cell repertoires in COVID-19. Data came from immunoSEQ multiplex PCR; TCRdb stores just in-frame clones and leaves some out. This table holds around 280,000 clones, approximately 84% found once. The specimen sequenced was peripheral blood. The receptors were sampled from a woman aged 25-40 years who had recovered from COVID-19.

The chain combines TRBV3-1 (or the pseudogene TRBV3-2) with TRBJ2-6, with D tentatively TRBD2 (5 bases). The CDR3 sequence is 21 residues long. Per germline, CDR1 LGHDT and CDR2 YNNKEL (reference sequence). Trimming took 4 bases from V and 0 from J, leaving 25 bases between them. CDR3 nucleotides: TGTGCCAGCAGCCCTCCTCCCCGCGCGGGCCCGAGTCGCTCTGGGGCCAACGTCCTGACTTTC. It specifies CASSPPPRAGPSRSGANVLTF.

This clone was seen repeatedly, ten times or more. This chain joins TRBV10-3 and TRBJ2-1; D might be TRBD1 (5 bases). The CDR3 consists of 14 residues. V was pared by 3 bases and J by 4 bases, with 10 bases between. Germline lookup yields CDR1 ENHRY and CDR2 SYGVKD. CDR3 sequence (DNA): TGTGCCATCAGTGAATTGACAGATTACAATGAGCAGTTCTTC. It codes for CAISELTDYNEQFF.

The rearrangement links TRBV6-5 to TRBJ2-5; maybe TRBD2 (6 bases). The CDR3 totals 14 residues. Germline CDR1 reads MNHEY; CDR2 reads SVGAGI. V was pared by 5 bases and J by 1 base, with 11 bases between. The DNA of the CDR3 is TGTGCCAGCAGTCCGCAGCGGGCCCAAGAGACCCAGTACTTC. This encodes CASSPQRAQETQYF.

This clone was picked up a small number of times. The chain employs TRBV7-9 and TRBJ1-2, with 7 bases that match TRBD1. The CDR3 covers 17 residues. V shed 6 bases and J 7 bases; nucleotides not matched to a gene: 20. CDR1 is SEHNR, CDR2 FQNEAQ, per germline (reference sequence). The CDR3: CASRPPYRFDRAGGYTF. The CDR3 nucleotides are TGTGCCAGCAGACCCCCCTACCGGTTTGACAGGGCGGGTGGCTACACCTTC.

The V gene is TRBV5-8, the J gene TRBJ2-3; D is uncertain. The CDR3 spans 15 residues. The germline V and J ends were trimmed by 0 bases and 0 bases, with 8 bases remaining between them. In germline, CDR1 is SGHTS, CDR2 YDEGEE. The CDR3 loop is CASSLALSSTDTQYF. As DNA, the CDR3 is TGTGCCAGCAGCTTGGCCTTGAGCAGCACAGATACGCAGTATTTT.

The chain employs TRBV6-5 and TRBJ2-7, with 8 bases fitting TRBD1. The CDR3 is 14 amino acids. V lost 7 bases to trimming and J lost 4 bases; unmatched junction nucleotides: 9. Germline V lookup: CDR1 MNHEY, CDR2 SVGAGI. DNA of the CDR3: TGTGCCAGCACCCGGGGGACAGGAGATTACGAGCAGTACTTC. Amino acids: CASTRGTGDYEQYF.

This chain uses TRBV11-2 with TRBJ2-7, with 7 positions matching TRBD1. After removal of 1 base from V and 5 bases from J, the junction contained 8 bases not matched to a gene. Germline V lookup: CDR1 SGHAT, CDR2 FQNNGV. CDR3 size: 15 residues. The chain's CDR3 is CASSLARGSGHEQYF. CDR3 DNA sequence: TGTGCCAGCAGCTTAGCCAGGGGGTCTGGCCACGAGCAGTACTTC. The full variable domain, with the rest looked up from reference TRBV11-2 and TRBJ2-7, is EAGVAQSPRYKIIEKRQSVAFWCNPISGHATLYWYQQILGQGPKLLIQFQNNGVVDDSQLPKDRFSAERLKGVDSTLKIQPAKLEDSAVYLCASSLARGSGHEQYFGPGTRLTVT.

The V and J genes are TRBV28 and TRBJ2-2; TRBD1 matches at 8 bases. V was pared by 2 bases and J by 4 bases, with 3 bases of the junction left unmatched. This CDR3 region has 15 residues. Germline lookup yields CDR1 MDHEN and CDR2 SYDVKM. CDR3 residues: CASSLRDRPTGELFF. CDR3 nucleotides: TGTGCCAGCAGTTTACGGGACAGGCCCACCGGGGAGCTGTTTTTT.

V usage is TRBV6-5 and J usage is TRBJ2-2; 8 bases line up with TRBD2. Trimming took 7 bases from V and 4 from J; bases not matched to a gene: 8. CDR3 length equals 15 residues. Germline lookup yields CDR1 MNHEY and CDR2 SVGAGI. The CDR3 spells CASTKREGLTGELFF. CDR3 bases: TGTGCCAGCACGAAACGGGAGGGCCTCACCGGGGAGCTGTTTTTT.

The V and J genes are TRBV28 and TRBJ1-4; D remains unclear. Germline lookup yields CDR1 MDHEN and CDR2 SYDVKM. V lost 10 bases and J 0 bases, leaving 12 bases between the germline ends. The CDR3 extends over 14 amino acids. The CDR3 sequence is CATTRFTTNEKLFF. In nucleotides, the CDR3 is TGTGCCACCACTCGATTTACAACTAATGAAAAACTGTTTTTT. The full variable domain, rest sourced from reference TRBV28 and TRBJ1-4, is DVKVTQSSRYLVKRTGEKVFLECVQDMDHENMFWYRQDPGLGLRLIYFSYDVKMKEKGDIPEGYSVSREKKERFSLILESASTNQTSMYLCATTRFTTNEKLFFGSGTQLSVL.

The chain uses TRBV7-3 and TRBJ2-3, with D perhaps TRBD1 (6 bases). V lost 3 bases and J 8 bases, leaving 18 bases between the germline ends. This CDR3 has 15 residues. Germline V lookup: CDR1 SGHTA, CDR2 FQGTGA. The CDR3 region has the DNA TGTGCCAGCAGCTTGGGAACGGGACAACGTGTTACGCAGTATTTT. Translated, it gives CASSLGTGQRVTQYF.

The J gene is TRBJ2-1, the V gene TRBV4-3, with 10 positions matching TRBD2. The length of the CDR3 is 17 residues. Losses at the gene ends were 4 bases for V and 6 bases for J; bases not matched to a gene: 12. Germline V gene lookup returns CDR1 LGHNA and CDR2 YSLEER. DNA for the CDR3: TGCGCCAGCAGCCGGCTAGGGGGGCTAGCGGGAGTCAATGAGCAGTTCTTC. Its protein product is CASSRLGGLAGVNEQFF.

This clone came up once. This chain connects TRBV7-2 to TRBJ1-1, with D possibly TRBD1 on 5 matching bases. Trimming removed 10 bases from V and 6 bases from J, with 21 bases in between. Germline loops: CDR1 SGHTA, CDR2 FQGNSA. The CDR3 length is 14 residues. Written as DNA, the CDR3 is TGTGCCACCGAACTGGTAGTTGCGGGGGCTGAAGCTTTCTTT. Protein sequence: CATELVVAGAEAFF. The whole variable domain, remainder taken from reference TRBV7-2 and TRBJ1-1, is GAGVSQSPSNKVTEKGKDVELRCDPISGHTALYWYRQSLGQGLEFLIYFQGNSAPDKSGLPSDRFSAERTGGSVSTLTIQRTQQEDSAVYLCATELVVAGAEAFFGQGTRLTVV.

The V and J genes are TRBV15 and TRBJ2-5, with 12 positions matching TRBD2. Per germline, CDR1 LNHNV and CDR2 YYDKDF (reference sequence). This CDR3 is built from 17 residues. Losses at the gene ends were 0 bases for V and 5 bases for J; bases not matched to a gene: 7. The CDR3 nucleotides read TGTGCCACCAGCAGAGATCCTAGCGGGGGGGCCGTGGAGACCCAGTACTTC. Protein product: CATSRDPSGGAVETQYF.

The table lists this clone with many counts. CDR3 region: CASSIPGQTFSGNTIYF. In nucleotides, the CDR3 is TGTGCCAGCAGCATACCGGGACAAACCTTCTCTGGAAACACCATATATTTT. The rearrangement uses TRBV7-3 and TRBJ1-3; TRBD1 is a possible D gene (6 bases). CDR1 SGHTA and CDR2 FQGTGA come from the germline V gene. V was shortened by 5 bases and J by 0 bases, with 17 bases between the two germline ends. This CDR3 contains 17 residues.

This clone appeared a single time. This chain links TRBV20-1 with TRBJ1-2; the D is unclear. Germline CDR1 is DFQATT and CDR2 is SNEGSKA (reference sequence). Trimming shortened V by 3 bases and J by 8 bases, and 22 bases separated the two germline ends. The CDR3 is made up of 15 amino acids. The CDR3 sequence: CSASRSQRLNPGYTF. The DNA of the CDR3 is TGCAGTGCTAGTCGGTCACAGCGGCTAAACCCGGGCTACACCTTC.

The CDR3: CASSSPSGPPGGYTF. The CDR3 DNA follows: TGTGCCAGCAGCTCTCCCTCTGGCCCCCCGGGAGGCTACACCTTC. The chain is built from TRBV5-4 and TRBJ1-2, with D unresolved. The CDR3 runs to 15 residues. The germline CDR1 and CDR2 sequences are SGHNT and YYREEE (reference sequence). V lost 3 bases to trimming and J lost 8 bases, with 20 bases between them.

This chain connects TRBV5-5 to TRBJ1-1; D not resolved. Germline lookup yields CDR1 SGHKS and CDR2 YYEKEE (reference sequence). Trimming took off 0 bases at V and 4 bases at J, with 10 bases between the two ends. The CDR3 is 14 residues long. CDR3 sequence reads: CASSLEVGSTEAFF. CDR3 sequence (DNA): TGTGCCAGCAGCTTGGAGGTGGGGAGCACTGAAGCTTTCTTT.